The 18 T cell receptor beta chains presented below share a single source sample, sequenced in a study of cytotoxic CD8 clonotypes in ibrutinib-treated CLL. Generated by immunoSEQ multiplex PCR, the TCRdb table keeps only in-frame clones and is missing some. The sample consists of around 300,000 clones, just under 80% of them appearing once. Sequences were derived from PBMCs, sampled before ibrutinib treatment. These receptors all come from a human donor with chronic lymphocytic leukemia.

The chain's CDR3 is CASKISGNEQFF. The DNA for the CDR3 is TGTGCCAGCAAAATATCGGGCAATGAGCAGTTCTTC. The gene calls are TRBV28 and TRBJ2-1, with D hard to call. CDR1 and CDR2 (germline): MDHEN, SYDVKM. The CDR3 contains 12 residues. Deletions cut 7 bases from V and 6 bases from J, with 10 bases between.

In this sample, this clone turned up a few times. The chain carries TRBV7-9 and TRBJ2-3; D is perhaps TRBD2 (6 bases). The CDR3 extends over 13 amino acids. Germline CDR1 is SEHNR and CDR2 is FQNEAQ (reference sequence). CDR3 in DNA: TGTGCGAGGGGAGACGGGACTTTAGATACGCAGTATTTT. Protein product: CARGDGTLDTQYF.

The chain employs TRBV11-2 and TRBJ1-2; no firm D call. CDR1 is SGHAT, CDR2 FQNNGV, per germline. The CDR3 is 14 amino acids. V shed 0 bases and J shed 4 bases, with 9 bases lying between them. CDR3: CASSLDRMTYGYTF. CDR3 bases: TGTGCCAGCAGCTTAGATCGGATGACCTATGGCTACACCTTC.

The J gene is TRBJ2-5, the V gene TRBV4-2, with TRBD2 matching over 10 bases. CDR3 size: 17 residues. V shed 4 bases, J shed 5 bases, and the junction held 13 bases outside the gene matches. Germline CDR1 and CDR2: LGHNA and YNFKEQ. Here the CDR3 DNA reads TGTGCCAGCAGCCTCCTCGGGCTAGCGGGAGATGGTGAGACCCAGTACTTC. It is translated as CASSLLGLAGDGETQYF.

Only a few counts were recorded for this clone. V usage is TRBV4-1 and J usage is TRBJ1-2; 8 positions agree with TRBD1. This CDR3 contains 17 residues. Germline V gives CDR1 MGHRA, CDR2 YSYEKL. J was trimmed by 7 bases and V by 1 base; bases with no gene match: 14. CDR3 sequence reads: CASSQGFPGGRGVGYTF. CDR3 sequence (DNA): TGCGCCAGCAGCCAAGGATTTCCAGGGGGCAGGGGAGTTGGCTACACCTTC.

This chain links TRBV27 with TRBJ1-2; D is uncertain. V shed 1 base and J shed 1 base, with 7 bases lying between them. The CDR3 runs to 14 residues. Germline V gene sequence: CDR1 MNHEY, CDR2 SMNVEV (reference sequence). The CDR3 DNA reads as TGTGCCAGCAGTTTATATGGGGATAACTATGGCTACACCTTC. This translates into CASSLYGDNYGYTF.

The gene calls are TRBV18 and TRBJ1-1; the D is unclear. The CDR3 covers 14 residues. Germline CDR1 and CDR2: KGHSH and LQKENI. Trimming took 6 bases from V and 2 from J, leaving 13 bases between them. In nucleotides, the CDR3 is TGTGCCAGCTCTTCTTTAGCGGGCAACACTGAAGCTTTCTTT. Translation gives CASSSLAGNTEAFF.

The chain carries TRBV30 and TRBJ2-7; D may be TRBD1 or TRBD2 (5 bases each). Germline V gene lookup returns CDR1 GTSNPN and CDR2 SVGIG (reference sequence). The CDR3 has 13 amino acids. V lost 3 bases, J lost 6 bases, and 15 bases lay in between. In DNA form, the CDR3 reads TGTGCCTGGAGCGGGGCAGGGTTATTCGAGCAGTACTTC. Translation: CAWSGAGLFEQYF.

This clone was observed a handful of times. This chain uses TRBV20-1 with TRBJ1-2, with a weak D call TRBD1 (5 bases). V shed 5 bases and J shed 8 bases, with 9 bases lying between them. The V gene's germline CDR1 is DFQATT and CDR2 SNEGSKA (reference sequence). The CDR3 totals 10 residues. As DNA, the CDR3 is TGCAGTGCTCTTAGGGGAGGCTACACCTTC. It yields the protein CSALRGGYTF.

The chain combines TRBV4-2 with TRBJ2-7, with D uncertain. The CDR3 consists of 17 residues. Germline V gene lookup returns CDR1 LGHNA and CDR2 YNFKEQ. V lost 0 bases and J 7 bases, leaving 22 bases between the germline ends. As DNA, the CDR3 is TGTGCCAGCAGCCAAGAGAATCTTAGGAGACATAACCTTGAGCAGTACTTC. Translating gives CASSQENLRRHNLEQYF.

This clone has just a few counts. The chain uses TRBV7-2 and TRBJ2-1; weak D call: TRBD2 (6 bases). Per germline, CDR1 SGHTA and CDR2 FQGNSA. V was pared by 10 bases and J by 0 bases, with 16 bases between. This CDR3 has 15 amino acids. CDR3 loop: CATNRAGSSYNEQFF. The CDR3 DNA is TGTGCCACTAATCGGGCGGGGAGCTCCTACAATGAGCAGTTCTTC.

The genes are TRBV6-5 and TRBJ2-7; 10 positions match TRBD1. The CDR3 sequence is 13 residues long. V trimming: 2 bases; J trimming: 7 bases; junction bases outside the gene matches: 2. CDR1 is MNHEY and CDR2 is SVGAGI in the germline V gene. CDR3 in amino acids: CASSYGQGGEQYF. In DNA form, the CDR3 reads TGTGCCAGCAGTTACGGACAGGGGGGGGAGCAGTACTTC.

The J gene is TRBJ2-5, the V gene TRBV29-1; D perhaps matches TRBD1 (5 bases). Trimming stripped 1 base from V and 4 bases from J, with 10 bases between. Looked up from germline, CDR1 is SQVTM and CDR2 is ANQGSEA. The CDR3 is 13 residues long. The DNA of the CDR3 is TGCAGCGTTGAAGCGGCAGGGTCAGAGACCCAGTACTTC. Its protein is CSVEAAGSETQYF. Drawing the rest from reference TRBV29-1 and TRBJ2-5, the complete variable domain is SAVISQKPSRDICQRGTSLTIQCQVDSQVTMMFWYRQQPGQSLTLIATANQGSEATYESGFVIDKFPISRPNLTFSTLTVSNMSPEDSSIYLCSVEAAGSETQYFGPGTRLLVL.

This sequence joins TRBV6-5 and TRBJ1-2; the match to TRBD1 covers 7 bases. This CDR3 has 12 residues. Losses at the gene ends were 5 bases for V and 7 bases for J; bases not matched to a gene: 4. The germline V gene has CDR1 MNHEY and CDR2 SVGAGI. Here the CDR3 DNA reads TGTGCCAGCAGTAGGGGACAGTTTGGCTACACCTTC. Protein product: CASSRGQFGYTF.

This clone was detected only a few times. The chain joins TRBV25-1 to TRBJ1-1, with 10 bases fitting TRBD1. The CDR3 contains 12 residues. With 6 bases clipped from V and 11 bases from J, the junction kept 6 bases outside the gene matches. Germline CDR1 MGHDK, CDR2 SYGVNS. CDR3 coding DNA: TGTGCCAGCAGACCGGGACAGGGGACTGCTTTCTTT. It is translated as CASRPGQGTAFF.

This rearrangement joins TRBV7-2 to TRBJ2-7, with 12 bases that match TRBD2. Germline V gene sequence: CDR1 SGHTA, CDR2 FQGNSA. The ends lost 3 bases at V and 4 bases at J; junction bases unmatched: 13. The CDR3 sequence is 18 residues long. The CDR3 DNA follows: TGTGCCAGCAGCTTCGTAACACTAGCGGGAGGATCGCTTTACGAGCAGTACTTC. This codes for CASSFVTLAGGSLYEQYF.

The gene calls are TRBV11-1 and TRBJ2-7; 15 bases map to TRBD2. Germline V CDR1 and CDR2: SGHAT, FQDESV (reference sequence). V shed 4 bases and J 1 base; nucleotides not matched to a gene: 5. The CDR3 has 17 amino acids. CDR3 amino acids: CASSWGLAGGYSYEQYF. The CDR3 region has the DNA TGTGCCAGCAGCTGGGGACTAGCGGGAGGTTATTCCTACGAGCAGTACTTC.

Turning to this clone: Other nucleotide sequences in the sample specify the same CDR3. V gene TRBV5-1 combines with J gene TRBJ2-7; 9 positions match TRBD1. This CDR3 has 14 residues. After removal of 0 bases from V and 5 bases from J, the junction contained 3 bases not matched to a gene. Per germline, CDR1 SGHRS and CDR2 YFSETQ. In DNA, the CDR3 is TGCGCCAGCAGCTTGGGACAGGGGGTCGACGAGCAGTACTTC. Amino acids: CASSLGQGVDEQYF.